A selection of T cell receptor beta chains follows, all from one sample in a study of T-cell reconstitution after alpha-beta-depleted transplantation in children. TCRdb processed the PCR reads anew with MiXCR; each CDR3 protein has one entry. Here the sample spans about 900,000 distinct CDR3 sequences, less than 30% being singletons. The material was PBMCs, mostly from graft donor cells, obtained 360 days after TCRalphabeta/CD19-depleted stem cell transplant. The receptor source for this set is a boy under two years old who had a stem cell transplant for SCID, so the T cells may come from the graft donor. Both conserved end residues are part of each CDR3. A D gene is named only where the DNA matches it firmly. Clone sizes are given selectively: once, few, many, or a class where the clone is expanded.

d_gene: .; j_gene: TRBJ1-2; len: 14; abundance: few; v_gene: TRBV5-1; CDR3nt: TGCGCCAGCAGCCCAGACAGCTACCTATTCGGCTACACCTTC; CDR3aa: CASSPDSYLFGYTF
d_gene: .; j_gene: TRBJ2-7; len: 16; abundance: .; v_gene: TRBV12-3/TRBV12-4; CDR3nt: TGTGCCAGCAGTTTGGGTCCCCGACAGCAATCCTACGAGCAGTACTTC; CDR3aa: CASSLGPRQQSYEQYF
d_gene: .; j_gene: TRBJ2-1; len: 16; abundance: few; v_gene: TRBV2; CDR3nt: TGTGCCAGCAGTGAATTTGGGGGCCCGACCGGGGATGAGCAGTTCTTC; CDR3aa: CASSEFGGPTGDEQFF
d_gene: .; j_gene: TRBJ2-4; len: 13; abundance: few; v_gene: TRBV5-1; CDR3nt: TGCGCCAGCAGCTTTCCCGGGACCCACGAACGGACCTTC; CDR3aa: CASSFPGTHERTF
d_gene: TRBD1; j_gene: TRBJ2-7; len: 12; abundance: few; v_gene: TRBV24-1; CDR3nt: TGTGCCCCCCGGGACAGGGACTACGAGCAGTACTTC; CDR3aa: CAPRDRDYEQYF
d_gene: .; j_gene: TRBJ1-3; len: 15; abundance: few; v_gene: TRBV18; CDR3nt: TGTGCCAGCTCCGGAGTACAGAGCTCTGGAAACACCATATATTTT; CDR3aa: CASSGVQSSGNTIYF
d_gene: TRBD1; j_gene: TRBJ1-4; len: 14; abundance: few; v_gene: TRBV28; CDR3nt: TGTGCCAGCAGTTCGGGACAGATTAATGAAAAACTGTTTTTT; CDR3aa: CASSSGQINEKLFF
d_gene: .; j_gene: TRBJ2-1; len: 13; abundance: few; v_gene: TRBV28; CDR3nt: TGTGCCAGCAGTCCGGACACCTTCAATGAGCAGTTCTTC; CDR3aa: CASSPDTFNEQFF
d_gene: TRBD2; j_gene: TRBJ2-1; len: 16; abundance: .; v_gene: TRBV20-1; CDR3nt: TGCAGTGCTAGATCCGTCAGCGGGGTTTCTTACAATGAGCAGTTCTTC; CDR3aa: CSARSVSGVSYNEQFF
d_gene: .; j_gene: TRBJ2-5; len: 17; abundance: few; v_gene: TRBV7-8; CDR3nt: TGTGCCAGCAGCTTTCAGGGAGGCGGGAACCTCGGGGAGACCCAGTACTTC; CDR3aa: CASSFQGGGNLGETQYF
d_gene: TRBD1; j_gene: TRBJ1-1; len: 14; abundance: few; v_gene: TRBV12-3/TRBV12-4; CDR3nt: TGTGCCAGCATCCCGGCAGGGGGCGCGGCTGAAGCTTTCTTT; CDR3aa: CASIPAGGAAEAFF
d_gene: TRBD2; j_gene: TRBJ2-7; len: 16; abundance: .; v_gene: TRBV27; CDR3nt: TGTGCCAGCAGTTTATTGAAAGGTGGGGGGGGCTACGAGCAGTACTTC; CDR3aa: CASSLLKGGGGYEQYF
d_gene: .; j_gene: TRBJ2-7; len: 13; abundance: few; v_gene: TRBV10-1; CDR3nt: TGCGCCAGCAGTGAGATACCGGGTCACGAGCAGTACTTC; CDR3aa: CASSEIPGHEQYF
d_gene: .; j_gene: TRBJ2-1; len: 13; abundance: .; v_gene: TRBV6-5; CDR3nt: TGTGCCAGCAGTTACCCCCTAACCAATGAGCAGTTCTTC; CDR3aa: CASSYPLTNEQFF
d_gene: .; j_gene: TRBJ2-1; len: 17; abundance: .; v_gene: TRBV7-6; CDR3nt: TGTGCCAGCAGCCCCGTTATCGACGGGAACTCCTACAATGAGCAGTTCTTC; CDR3aa: CASSPVIDGNSYNEQFF
d_gene: .; j_gene: TRBJ1-5; len: 15; abundance: .; v_gene: TRBV29-1; CDR3nt: TGCAGCGTTACATCATCCGGGACAAACAATCAGCCCCAGCATTTT; CDR3aa: CSVTSSGTNNQPQHF
d_gene: .; j_gene: TRBJ1-4; len: 14; abundance: .; v_gene: TRBV28; CDR3nt: TGTGCCAGCGGAAGGGGCTCAACTAATGAAAAACTGTTTTTT; CDR3aa: CASGRGSTNEKLFF
d_gene: .; j_gene: TRBJ2-7; len: 13; abundance: .; v_gene: TRBV28; CDR3nt: TGTGCCAGCCGGAAGACAGTTACCTACGAGCAGTACTTC; CDR3aa: CASRKTVTYEQYF
d_gene: TRBD1; j_gene: TRBJ1-5; len: 15; abundance: .; v_gene: TRBV13; CDR3nt: TGTGCCAGCAGCTTCGGGACAGGGGGATCGCAGCCCCAGCATTTT; CDR3aa: CASSFGTGGSQPQHF
d_gene: TRBD2; j_gene: TRBJ2-5; len: 15; abundance: .; v_gene: TRBV29-1; CDR3nt: TGCAGCGTTGAAGATGAACTAGCGGAGGAAGAGACCCAGTACTTC; CDR3aa: CSVEDELAEEETQYF
d_gene: TRBD2; j_gene: TRBJ2-1; len: 18; abundance: .; v_gene: TRBV6-2/TRBV6-3; CDR3nt: TGTGCCAGCAGTTACTCGTCCCTCGGGGGGGCCTTGACCAATGAGCAGTTCTTC; CDR3aa: CASSYSSLGGALTNEQFF
d_gene: TRBD2; j_gene: TRBJ2-1; len: 16; abundance: .; v_gene: TRBV20-1; CDR3nt: TGCAGTGCTAGGCGAATCCCTAGCGGGGGCTCCAATGAGCAGTTCTTC; CDR3aa: CSARRIPSGGSNEQFF
d_gene: .; j_gene: TRBJ2-7; len: 15; abundance: .; v_gene: TRBV15; CDR3nt: TGTGCCACCAGCAGAGATCTAATTGGAGGGAGCGAGCAGTACTTC; CDR3aa: CATSRDLIGGSEQYF
d_gene: .; j_gene: TRBJ1-5; len: 13; abundance: few; v_gene: TRBV28; CDR3nt: TGTGCCAGCAGTTTGAATGCTAATCAGCCCCAGCATTTT; CDR3aa: CASSLNANQPQHF
d_gene: .; j_gene: TRBJ2-5; len: 17; abundance: .; v_gene: TRBV24-1; CDR3nt: TGTGCCACCAGTGGCTTGAACAGGGCATCCGCCCAAGAGACCCAGTACTTC; CDR3aa: CATSGLNRASAQETQYF
d_gene: .; j_gene: TRBJ2-1; len: 11; abundance: .; v_gene: TRBV5-1; CDR3nt: TGCGCCAGCAGCTTTATGAATGAGCAGTTCTTC; CDR3aa: CASSFMNEQFF
d_gene: .; j_gene: TRBJ2-1; len: 13; abundance: few; v_gene: TRBV15; CDR3nt: TGTGCCACCCGACTTACGGGCTACAATGAGCAGTTCTTC; CDR3aa: CATRLTGYNEQFF
d_gene: .; j_gene: TRBJ2-1; len: 15; abundance: .; v_gene: TRBV5-1; CDR3nt: TGCGCCAGCAGCGGATCGACAGGAGCCAACAATGAGCAGTTCTTC; CDR3aa: CASSGSTGANNEQFF
d_gene: .; j_gene: TRBJ2-7; len: 13; abundance: .; v_gene: TRBV6-5; CDR3nt: TGTGCCAGCAGTTACTGGTCGACGGGCGAGCAGTACTTC; CDR3aa: CASSYWSTGEQYF
d_gene: TRBD1; j_gene: TRBJ2-3; len: 16; abundance: .; v_gene: TRBV7-6; CDR3nt: TGTGCCAGCAGCTTAGGGGACAGGGAGTACACAGATACGCAGTATTTT; CDR3aa: CASSLGDREYTDTQYF
d_gene: .; j_gene: TRBJ1-3; len: 14; abundance: .; v_gene: TRBV12-3/TRBV12-4; CDR3nt: TGTGCCAGCAGTCGGACGGCCTCTGGAAACACCATATATTTT; CDR3aa: CASSRTASGNTIYF
d_gene: .; j_gene: TRBJ2-7; len: 14; abundance: few; v_gene: TRBV6-1; CDR3nt: TGTGCCAGCAGGACCGGGACGGTTTCCTACGAGCAGTACTTC; CDR3aa: CASRTGTVSYEQYF
d_gene: .; j_gene: TRBJ2-7; len: 13; abundance: .; v_gene: TRBV5-5; CDR3nt: TGTGCCAGCAGCTTACGACCGCCTGCCGAGCAGTACTTC; CDR3aa: CASSLRPPAEQYF
d_gene: TRBD1; j_gene: TRBJ2-3; len: 15; abundance: few; v_gene: TRBV29-1; CDR3nt: TGCAGCGTTCGTCTCGGACAGGGGGGAACAGATACGCAGTATTTT; CDR3aa: CSVRLGQGGTDTQYF
d_gene: .; j_gene: TRBJ1-5; len: 14; abundance: .; v_gene: TRBV20-1; CDR3nt: TGCAGTGCTAGCCGGGGCAGGCCCTCGGAGCCCCAGCATTTT; CDR3aa: CSASRGRPSEPQHF
d_gene: .; j_gene: TRBJ2-3; len: 15; abundance: .; v_gene: TRBV15; CDR3nt: TGTGCCACCAGCAGAGCTGAGGGTGGCACAGATACGCAGTATTTT; CDR3aa: CATSRAEGGTDTQYF
d_gene: TRBD1; j_gene: TRBJ2-1; len: 15; abundance: .; v_gene: TRBV12-3/TRBV12-4; CDR3nt: TGTGCCAGCAGTTCACACGGGACAGTATACAATGAGCAGTTCTTC; CDR3aa: CASSSHGTVYNEQFF
d_gene: .; j_gene: TRBJ2-7; len: 12; abundance: few; v_gene: TRBV10-3; CDR3nt: TGTGCCATCAGTGAGTCGAACTACGAGCAGTACTTC; CDR3aa: CAISESNYEQYF
d_gene: .; j_gene: TRBJ2-3; len: 13; abundance: .; v_gene: TRBV7-2; CDR3nt: TGTGCCAGCAGCCTACCTACCCGGAGGACGCAGTATTTT; CDR3aa: CASSLPTRRTQYF
d_gene: TRBD2; j_gene: TRBJ2-3; len: 12; abundance: .; v_gene: TRBV20-1; CDR3nt: TGCAGTGCTGTCGCGGGGGTTGATACGCAGTATTTT; CDR3aa: CSAVAGVDTQYF
d_gene: .; j_gene: TRBJ2-7; len: 14; abundance: many; v_gene: TRBV7-2; CDR3nt: TGTGCCAGCAGCTTAGGTGGTCTGCTCTACGAGCAGTACTTC; CDR3aa: CASSLGGLLYEQYF
d_gene: .; j_gene: TRBJ1-5; len: 14; abundance: .; v_gene: TRBV12-3/TRBV12-4; CDR3nt: TGTGCCAGCAGTCCACGAGAAGGGGATCAGCCCCAGCATTTT; CDR3aa: CASSPREGDQPQHF
d_gene: .; j_gene: TRBJ1-1; len: 12; abundance: few; v_gene: TRBV12-3/TRBV12-4; CDR3nt: TGTGCCAGCTGCTCGGTGTCCACTGAAGCTTTCTTT; CDR3aa: CASCSVSTEAFF
d_gene: .; j_gene: TRBJ1-3; len: 12; abundance: .; v_gene: TRBV10-2; CDR3nt: TGCGCCAGCAAGACAGGTGGAAACACCATATATTTT; CDR3aa: CASKTGGNTIYF
d_gene: TRBD2; j_gene: TRBJ2-2; len: 18; abundance: .; v_gene: TRBV12-3/TRBV12-4; CDR3nt: TGTGCCAGCAGTCCCTTAGCGGGGGGGCCCGGTCTCACCGGGGAGCTGTTTTTT; CDR3aa: CASSPLAGGPGLTGELFF
d_gene: TRBD1; j_gene: TRBJ1-2; len: 14; abundance: .; v_gene: TRBV5-1; CDR3nt: TGCGCCAGCAGCCCAGGACAGGAGGGGGATGGCTACACCTTC; CDR3aa: CASSPGQEGDGYTF
d_gene: TRBD1; j_gene: TRBJ2-1; len: 18; abundance: .; v_gene: TRBV5-1; CDR3nt: TGCGCCAGCAGCGCCGGCTGGGACAGGGTGAGAGGGGGGTATGAGCAGTTCTTC; CDR3aa: CASSAGWDRVRGGYEQFF